The 14 T cell receptor beta chains listed next were all sequenced from one sample in a study of blood T cells in healthy people across ages. A second about 7 to 11 cycle PCR used barcoded and J-beta primers. Each CDR3 protein gets one entry after TCRdb re-called the 5' RACE reads with MiXCR. The sample lists around 850,000 distinct CDR3 sequences; 30% to 45% were seen once. The specimen sequenced was blood. The receptor source for this set is a man between 18 and 35 years old in good health.

This clonotype was found a few times. The chain recombines TRBV7-2 with TRBJ2-3; TRBD2 matches at 9 bases. The germline gives CDR1 SGHTA, CDR2 FQGNSA. The CDR3 length is 16 residues. The J segment lost 7 bases and the V segment lost 2 bases, leaving 10 bases of the junction unmatched. The CDR3 nucleotides are TGTGCCAGCAGCTTACAGCTAGCGGGGCGGGCGAATACGCAGTATTTT. Translated: CASSLQLAGRANTQYF.

Concerning this clonotype: A much larger clone differs by one base, so this may be a read error. The chain has TRBV12-5 and TRBJ2-5; D unclear. Germline assignment: CDR1 LGHNT and CDR2 FRNRAP. The CDR3 covers 12 residues. V shed 1 base and J shed 4 bases, with 4 bases lying between them. CDR3 nucleotides: TGTGCTAGTGGTTTGGACGGAGAGACCCAGTACTTC. The encoded protein is CASGLDGETQYF.

The rearrangement uses TRBV20-1 and TRBJ2-7, with 15 bases fitting TRBD2. The V gene's germline CDR1 is DFQATT and CDR2 SNEGSKA (reference sequence). The length of the CDR3 is 18 residues. Trimming at V came to 6 bases and at J to 2 bases, leaving 14 bases not matched to a gene. CDR3 sequence: CSAHDPGLAGGRAYEQYF. The CDR3 bases are TGCAGTGCCCACGATCCGGGACTAGCGGGAGGTAGGGCCTACGAGCAGTACTTC.

There are a few counts of this clonotype. The chain joins TRBV12-3 or TRBV12-4 to TRBJ2-1; D is ambiguous. The CDR3 is 15 amino acids. V shed 6 bases and J shed 5 bases, with 17 bases lying between them. As DNA, the CDR3 is TGTGCCAGCAGCCGTCCGGGTCCGGTACACAATGAGCAGTTCTTC. It codes for CASSRPGPVHNEQFF.

The rearrangement joins TRBV7-2 to TRBJ2-1; the D is unclear. Germline lookup yields CDR1 SGHTA and CDR2 FQGNSA. V lost 2 bases, J lost 7 bases, and 9 bases lay in between. The CDR3 spans 13 residues. This chain's CDR3 is CASSLTSMNEQFF. CDR3 sequence (DNA): TGTGCCAGCAGCTTAACGTCTATGAATGAGCAGTTCTTC.

This clonotype turned up a few times. CDR3 coding DNA: TGTGCCAGCAGCTTAGTAGTGTGGCAGGAGCATGAAAAACTGTTTTTT. Its protein is CASSLVVWQEHEKLFF. This chain links TRBV7-2 with TRBJ1-4; no clear D. V was trimmed by 1 base and J by 6 bases, leaving 15 bases between them. CDR1 SGHTA and CDR2 FQGNSA come from the germline V gene. This CDR3 region has 16 residues.

Regarding this clonotype: This may arise from a read error, as a much more abundant clone is one base away. The chain carries TRBV29-1 and TRBJ2-1; D might be TRBD2 (5 bases). V lost 1 base and J lost 10, with 17 bases in between. CDR3 length equals 14 residues. CDR1 and CDR2 (germline): SQVTM, ANQGSEA. The CDR3 region has the DNA TGCAGCGTTGAAGTGAGAGGGTCCTCCTACGAGCAGTTCTTC. It encodes CSVEVRGSSYEQFF.

This clonotype was seen many times. The rearrangement links TRBV4-3 to TRBJ2-3; D is undetermined. This CDR3 region has 17 residues. V was trimmed by 4 bases and J by 3 bases, leaving 20 bases between them. Germline V lookup: CDR1 LGHNA, CDR2 YSLEER. CDR3 DNA: TGCGCCAGCAGCCCTCTTTCTGGATCGTCGGGTACAGATACGCAGTATTTT. Amino acids: CASSPLSGSSGTDTQYF.

This clonotype was recorded a few times. Germline is not matched at one junction end, which may reflect a read error. The chain combines TRBV18 with TRBJ2-3, with TRBD2 matching over 12 bases. CDR1 KGHSH and CDR2 LQKENI come from the germline V gene. CDR3 length: 17 amino acids. The CDR3 nucleotides are TGTGCCAGCTCATCACCCACTAGCGGGGGGTTTACAGATACGCAGTATTTT. It translates to CASSSPTSGGFTDTQYF.

The J gene is TRBJ1-4, the V gene TRBV12-3 or TRBV12-4; D not resolved. The CDR3 is 16 amino acids. V lost 3 bases and J 8 bases, leaving 19 bases between the germline ends. In DNA form, the CDR3 reads TGTGCCAGCAGTTTCGCTCTACCGATCCTGGGGGAAAAACTGTTTTTT. Its protein product is CASSFALPILGEKLFF.

This clonotype was counted a few times. The chain is built from TRBV20-1 and TRBJ2-6; D is uncertain. The CDR3 length is 14 residues. CDR1 is DFQATT, CDR2 SNEGSKA, per germline (reference sequence). V shed 3 bases and J shed 4 bases, with 10 bases lying between them. CDR3 amino acids: CSASHPGGANVLTF. CDR3 sequence (DNA): TGCAGTGCTAGCCATCCGGGCGGGGCCAACGTCCTGACTTTC.

This clonotype has only a few counts. The chain couples TRBV7-9 to TRBJ1-2; TRBD1 matches 11 bases. The junction had 8 bases not matched to a gene; V was cut back by 5 bases and J by 0 bases. The CDR3 runs 17 residues. Germline CDR1 SEHNR, CDR2 FQNEAQ (reference sequence). The CDR3 protein is CASSPRTGGFPNYGYTF. The CDR3 DNA sequence: TGTGCCAGCAGCCCCCGGACAGGGGGCTTCCCTAACTATGGCTACACCTTC.

This clonotype was detected a few times. This chain uses TRBV18 with TRBJ2-4; 7 positions agree with TRBD2. The end of the DNA is better explained by TRBJ2-7, so the J call may be wrong. Germline CDR1 reads KGHSH; CDR2 reads LQKENI. The CDR3 covers 15 residues. Here the CDR3 DNA reads TGTGCCAGCTCACCCACAGCGGGGCGCTGGGACGAGCAGTACTTC. Residues: CASSPTAGRWDEQYF.

This clonotype was seen more than once but under ten times. The chain has TRBV6-5 and TRBJ2-5; 8 bases are shared with TRBD1. Germline V gene data show CDR1 as MNHEY and CDR2 as SVGAGI. This CDR3 region has 15 residues. The trim removed 2 bases at V and 5 bases at J, leaving 7 bases unmatched. CDR3 in amino acids: CASSYTTGGRETQYF. The CDR3 DNA sequence: TGTGCCAGCAGTTACACCACAGGGGGACGGGAGACCCAGTACTTC.